The 23 T cell receptor beta chains below were found in one sample sequenced in a study of T-cell reconstitution after alpha-beta-depleted transplantation in children. The authors prepared the TCRbeta library with unique molecular identifiers. TCRdb re-analysed the PCR reads in MiXCR, keeping a single row per CDR3 protein. The table lists under 300,000 distinct CDR3 sequences, roughly 10% of them singletons, with around 22% in the top ten. The material sequenced was peripheral blood, taken 180 days after TCRalphabeta/CD19-depleted stem cell transplant. The origin of the receptors is a male patient aged 2 to 10 who had a stem cell transplant for chronic granulomatous disease, so the T cells may come from the graft donor.

This clonotype showed up many times. The chain is built from TRBV20-1 and TRBJ1-1; D perhaps matches TRBD1 (6 bases). V shed 2 bases and J shed 2 bases, with 12 bases lying between them. This CDR3 has 14 residues. The V gene's germline CDR1 is DFQATT and CDR2 SNEGSKA (reference sequence). CDR3 sequence: CSARKQGPNTEAFF. The CDR3 DNA reads as TGCAGTGCTAGAAAACAGGGCCCTAACACTGAAGCTTTCTTT.

This clonotype was recorded at least ten times. This chain's CDR3 is CSVADGGANVLTF. The CDR3 bases are TGCAGCGTTGCGGACGGTGGGGCCAACGTCCTGACTTTC. The V call is TRBV29-1, the J call TRBJ2-6, with D unclear. V was cut by 4 bases and J by 3 bases, with 7 bases left in between. The CDR3 spans 13 residues. Looked up from germline, CDR1 is SQVTM and CDR2 is ANQGSEA.

This clonotype was detected ten times or more. The J gene is TRBJ2-1, the V gene TRBV9; D gene ambiguous. Germline lookup yields CDR1 SGDLS and CDR2 YYNGEE. This CDR3 has 14 residues. Trimming removed 4 bases from V and 5 bases from J, with 13 bases in between. CDR3 sequence: CASSSRALDNEQFF. The DNA for the CDR3 is TGTGCCAGCAGCTCCCGGGCTCTGGACAATGAGCAGTTCTTC. The full variable domain, completed using reference TRBV9 and TRBJ2-1, is DSGVTQTPKHLITATGQRVTLRCSPRSGDLSVYWYQQSLDQGLQFLIQYYNGEERAKGNILERFSAQQFPDLHSELNLSSLELGDSALYFCASSSRALDNEQFFGPGTRLTVL.

This clonotype was observed many times. The genes are TRBV12-3 or TRBV12-4 and TRBJ2-1, with D unclear. The CDR3 is 17 residues long. V was cut by 5 bases and J by 4 bases, with 21 bases left in between. CDR3 coding DNA: TGTGCCAGCAGTCGCAAGGTTGGGCGGACGGCGTACAATGAGCAGTTCTTC. This translates into CASSRKVGRTAYNEQFF.

The rearrangement joins TRBV19 to TRBJ2-2; TRBD1 is a possible D gene (6 bases). The germline V gene encodes CDR1 LNHDA and CDR2 SQIVND (reference sequence). V was pared by 7 bases and J by 6 bases, with 18 bases between. The length of the CDR3 is 15 residues. CDR3 sequence reads: CASTLLGTSAGELFF. Here the CDR3 DNA reads TGTGCCAGTACCCTACTCGGGACATCTGCCGGGGAGCTGTTTTTT.

This clonotype was seen many times. The V gene is TRBV18, the J gene TRBJ2-1; D gene unclear. Germline V gene lookup returns CDR1 KGHSH and CDR2 LQKENI. Trimming took off 2 bases at V and 6 bases at J, with 8 bases between the two ends. CDR3 length: 13 residues. This chain's CDR3 is CASSPGYPNEQFF. For the CDR3, the DNA is TGTGCCAGCTCACCAGGCTACCCCAATGAGCAGTTCTTC. Full variable domain (rest looked up from reference TRBV18 and TRBJ2-1): NAGVMQNPRHLVRRRGQEARLRCSPMKGHSHVYWYRQLPEEGLKFMVYLQKENIIDESGMPKERFSAEFPKEGPSILRIQQVVRGDSAAYFCASSPGYPNEQFFGPGTRLTVL.

This clonotype was counted many times. The chain employs TRBV7-3 and TRBJ2-7; D is unclear. This CDR3 contains 15 residues. Trimming cost V 2 bases and J 4 bases, with 15 bases left between them. Germline V gene data show CDR1 as SGHTA and CDR2 as FQGTGA. The CDR3 spells CASSLFSGEEYEQYF. CDR3 nucleotide sequence: TGTGCCAGCAGCTTATTCTCCGGAGAAGAGTACGAGCAGTACTTC.

There are many counts of this clonotype. The chain carries TRBV5-1 and TRBJ1-3; no definite D call. The CDR3 loop spans 16 amino acids. Trimming left V 4 bases short and J 0 bases short, with 14 bases between. Germline V lookup: CDR1 SGHRS, CDR2 YFSETQ. This CDR3 is CASSLWEIRSGNTIYF. The CDR3 DNA is TGCGCCAGCAGCCTCTGGGAGATTCGCTCTGGAAACACCATATATTTT.

This clonotype was recorded at least ten times. The J gene is TRBJ1-4, the V gene TRBV14, with D unclear. The CDR3 contains 14 residues. Germline loops: CDR1 SGHDN, CDR2 FVKESK. V gave up 4 bases and J gave up 7 bases, with 13 bases separating them. The CDR3 spells CASSPGWWAEKLFF. DNA of the CDR3: TGTGCCAGCAGCCCCGGATGGTGGGCTGAAAAACTGTTTTTT.

The sample holds many counts of this clonotype. The rearrangement joins TRBV28 to TRBJ2-4, with 7 nucleotides matching TRBD1. V lost 5 bases, J lost 8 bases, and 27 bases stayed unmatched. This CDR3 region has 20 residues. The germline V gene has CDR1 MDHEN and CDR2 SYDVKM. CDR3 loop: CASSPTPGTDHRWLNDIQYF. The CDR3 coding sequence is TGTGCCAGCAGTCCCACCCCTGGGACAGACCACCGATGGTTGAACGACATTCAGTACTTC.

There are many counts of this clonotype. This chain connects TRBV5-1 to TRBJ2-1, with TRBD2 matching 9 bases. CDR3 length equals 15 residues. The germline CDR1 and CDR2 sequences are SGHRS and YFSETQ. J gave up 5 bases and V 1 base, and 4 bases lay outside the gene matches. The CDR3 sequence: CASSLLAGQNNEQFF. DNA for the CDR3: TGCGCCAGCAGCTTGCTAGCGGGGCAAAACAATGAGCAGTTCTTC.

This clonotype was observed many times. This chain links TRBV6-2 or TRBV6-3 with TRBJ2-2, with D perhaps being TRBD1 or TRBD2 (5 bases each). The CDR3 is made up of 15 amino acids. Germline CDR1 reads MNHEY; CDR2 reads SVGEGT. V lost 4 bases and J 0 bases, leaving 9 bases between the germline ends. CDR3 in amino acids: CASSSGTSNTGELFF. In nucleotides, the CDR3 is TGTGCCAGCAGTTCCGGGACGTCGAACACCGGGGAGCTGTTTTTT.

This clonotype has ten or more counts. CDR3 region: CASRWTSGITGELFF. The CDR3, as DNA: TGTGCCAGCAGATGGACTAGCGGGATCACCGGGGAGCTGTTTTTT. V is TRBV12-3 or TRBV12-4 and J is TRBJ2-2; 12 nucleotides line up with TRBD2. Germline trimming cut 6 bases from V and 4 bases from J; bases unmatched to any gene: 3. The CDR3 has 15 amino acids.

This clonotype was recorded many times. The gene calls are TRBV12-3 or TRBV12-4 and TRBJ2-7; tentative D call: TRBD2 (6 bases). The V gene lost 2 bases and the J gene lost 8 bases, with 10 bases spanning the gap. The CDR3 sequence is 12 residues long. CDR3 in DNA: TGTGCCAGCAGTTTACCCGGGGGACAGCAGTACTTC. It specifies CASSLPGGQQYF.

In its sample, this clonotype was seen many times. The chain couples TRBV5-1 to TRBJ2-3; 7 nucleotides match TRBD2. Trimming took 0 bases from V and 6 from J; bases not matched to a gene: 10. This CDR3 region has 16 residues. From germline, CDR1 is SGHRS and CDR2 YFSETQ. The CDR3 loop reads CASSLGPGTNVDTQYF. CDR3 coding DNA: TGCGCCAGCAGCTTGGGCCCCGGGACTAATGTGGATACGCAGTATTTT.

This clonotype was recorded many times. CDR3: CASSPPNVDEQYF. As DNA, the CDR3 is TGTGCCAGCTCACCACCTAACGTTGACGAGCAGTACTTC. J is TRBJ2-7 and V is TRBV18; no reliable D call. V lost 0 bases and J lost 5, with 8 bases in between. CDR3 size: 13 residues. CDR1 and CDR2 (germline): KGHSH, LQKENI. Full variable domain (outside the CDR3, taken from reference TRBV18 and TRBJ2-7): NAGVMQNPRHLVRRRGQEARLRCSPMKGHSHVYWYRQLPEEGLKFMVYLQKENIIDESGMPKERFSAEFPKEGPSILRIQQVVRGDSAAYFCASSPPNVDEQYFGPGTRLTVT.

This clonotype was counted at least ten times. The chain links TRBV20-1 to TRBJ1-5; weak D call: TRBD1 (5 bases). Trimming cost V 6 bases and J 7 bases, with 25 bases left between them. The CDR3 length is 16 residues. Germline V gives CDR1 DFQATT, CDR2 SNEGSKA (reference sequence). The CDR3 DNA reads TGCAGTGCGTTCGCGCGAGGGGTGGCCGGGGACCAGCCCCAGCATTTT. It codes for CSAFARGVAGDQPQHF.

This clonotype was recorded at least ten times. The chain employs TRBV20-1 and TRBJ2-3, with 10 bases matching TRBD1. The trim removed 5 bases at V and 3 bases at J, leaving 5 bases unmatched. CDR1 DFQATT and CDR2 SNEGSKA come from the germline V gene (reference sequence). The CDR3 covers 14 residues. The CDR3 protein is CSAVGTGETDTQYF. As DNA, the CDR3 is TGCAGTGCTGTGGGGACAGGGGAAACAGATACGCAGTATTTT.

Many counts were recorded for this clonotype. The V and J genes are TRBV20-1 and TRBJ2-4; the D is unclear. CDR1 is DFQATT and CDR2 is SNEGSKA in the germline V gene (reference sequence). The CDR3 extends over 15 amino acids. The ends were cut back, 0 bases at V and 4 bases at J, with 13 bases in the middle. The CDR3 loop reads CSAREGSAGKNIQYF. In DNA form, the CDR3 reads TGCAGTGCTAGAGAAGGTTCGGCAGGAAAAAACATTCAGTACTTC.

This clonotype was picked up many times. The chain joins TRBV29-1 to TRBJ1-1; 9 bases line up with TRBD1. With V trimmed by 3 bases and J by 4 bases, 3 bases remained unmatched. This CDR3 comprises 13 residues. CDR1 SQVTM and CDR2 ANQGSEA come from the germline V gene. Here the CDR3 reads CSVEGQGGTEAFF. The CDR3, as DNA: TGCAGCGTTGAGGGACAGGGAGGCACTGAAGCTTTCTTT.

This clonotype was seen at least ten times. The V and J genes are TRBV7-2 and TRBJ1-1; no firm D call. The CDR3 contains 14 residues. The germline gives CDR1 SGHTA, CDR2 FQGNSA. V was cut by 5 bases and J by 4 bases, with 14 bases left in between. CDR3 sequence reads: CASSLHDFGTEAFF. In DNA form, the CDR3 reads TGTGCCAGCAGCCTACATGACTTTGGCACTGAAGCTTTCTTT.

This clonotype was seen ten or more times. The chain combines TRBV27 with TRBJ2-1; maybe TRBD2 (6 bases). The CDR3 runs to 15 residues. The V end lost 7 bases, the J end lost 1 base, and 14 bases lay between the germline ends. Germline CDR1 MNHEY, CDR2 SMNVEV (reference sequence). DNA for the CDR3: TGTGCCAGCAAAAACCGGGACTTTTCCTACAATGAGCAGTTCTTC. Protein sequence: CASKNRDFSYNEQFF.

The table lists this clonotype with many counts. This chain joins TRBV3-1 and TRBJ2-1; D gene uncertain. The CDR3 runs to 12 residues. V shed 0 bases and J shed 3 bases, with 0 bases lying between them. Germline V gene sequence: CDR1 LGHDT, CDR2 YNNKEL (reference sequence). CDR3 loop: CASSQDYNEQFF. The DNA for the CDR3 is TGTGCCAGCAGCCAAGACTACAATGAGCAGTTCTTC.